Presented here are 24 T cell receptor beta chains from one specimen sequenced in a study of T cells in Graves' hyperthyroidism and ophthalmopathy. Amplification of TCR beta CDR3 regions was performed using RNA transcripts as template. RT-PCR in the first round (using the HTBI primer set) targeted the TCR CDR3. TCRdb reprocessed the multiplex PCR reads with MiXCR, giving one entry per CDR3 protein. The sample shows approximately 200,000 distinct CDR3 sequences, 15% to 20% of them seen only once. Sequencing input: blood. Source of these receptors: a man aged 40-55 years with Graves' hyperthyroidism.

The chain joins TRBV9 to TRBJ2-3; D may be TRBD2 (6 bases). This CDR3 comprises 15 residues. The V end lost 4 bases, the J end lost 7 bases, and 19 bases lay between the germline ends. Germline V gene sequence: CDR1 SGDLS, CDR2 YYNGEE. CDR3 bases: TGTGCCAGCAGCTCCCCGGGACTCGCAGGGAATACGCAGTATTTT. It translates to CASSSPGLAGNTQYF. The variable domain in full, completed from reference TRBV9 and TRBJ2-3, reads DSGVTQTPKHLITATGQRVTLRCSPRSGDLSVYWYQQSLDQGLQFLIQYYNGEERAKGNILERFSAQQFPDLHSELNLSSLELGDSALYFCASSSPGLAGNTQYFGPGTRLTVL.

This clonotype showed up many times. This chain uses TRBV7-2 with TRBJ1-2; 7 bases align to TRBD1. The germline CDR1 and CDR2 sequences are SGHTA and FQGNSA. V shed 8 bases and J 8 bases; nucleotides not matched to a gene: 11. The CDR3 is 13 amino acids. CDR3 DNA sequence: TGTGCCAGCGCGATACAGGGGCTGAGAGGCTACACCTTC. Translated, it gives CASAIQGLRGYTF. Combining the CDR3 with reference TRBV7-2 and TRBJ1-2 gives the whole variable domain GAGVSQSPSNKVTEKGKDVELRCDPISGHTALYWYRQSLGQGLEFLIYFQGNSAPDKSGLPSDRFSAERTGGSVSTLTIQRTQQEDSAVYLCASAIQGLRGYTFGSGTRLTVV.

The chain carries TRBV18 and TRBJ1-6; tentatively, D is TRBD1 (5 bases). The CDR3 loop spans 15 amino acids. Trimming took off 4 bases at V and 7 bases at J, with 14 bases between the two ends. The V gene's germline CDR1 is KGHSH and CDR2 LQKENI. The CDR3 loop reads CASSRSRDGNSPLHF. DNA of the CDR3: TGTGCCAGCTCACGATCCCGGGACGGGAATTCACCCCTCCACTTT.

At least ten counts were recorded for this clonotype. The chain combines TRBV3-1 with TRBJ2-2, with TRBD1 as a possible D gene (5 bases). Trimming pared 2 bases from V and 7 bases from J, leaving 11 bases between. CDR3 length: 14 residues. CDR1 and CDR2 from the germline V gene are LGHDT and YNNKEL (reference sequence). This CDR3 reads CASSQSGLNGELFF. The CDR3 nucleotides are TGTGCCAGCAGCCAATCAGGGCTCAACGGGGAGCTGTTTTTT.

Many counts were recorded for this clonotype. The chain employs TRBV9 and TRBJ2-1; 7 bases align to TRBD1. Germline trimming cut 4 bases from V and 1 base from J; bases unmatched to any gene: 11. CDR3 length: 17 residues. From germline, CDR1 is SGDLS and CDR2 YYNGEE. CDR3 sequence (DNA): TGTGCCAGCAGCTCAACTCACTGGGACAGTTCCTACAATGAGCAGTTCTTC. The encoded protein is CASSSTHWDSSYNEQFF. The variable domain in full, with the rest retrieved from reference TRBV9 and TRBJ2-1, is DSGVTQTPKHLITATGQRVTLRCSPRSGDLSVYWYQQSLDQGLQFLIQYYNGEERAKGNILERFSAQQFPDLHSELNLSSLELGDSALYFCASSSTHWDSSYNEQFFGPGTRLTVL.

This clonotype showed up many times. The CDR3 DNA reads TGTGCCAGCAGCTCGACCGGACAGGGAGGGACTGAAGCTTTCTTT. Amino acid sequence: CASSSTGQGGTEAFF. The chain carries TRBV28 and TRBJ1-1, with 8 bases fitting TRBD1. Per the germline V gene, CDR1 is MDHEN and CDR2 is SYDVKM. The junction had 11 bases not matched to a gene; V was cut back by 6 bases and J by 5 bases. The CDR3 extends over 15 amino acids.

The sample holds a few counts of this clonotype. V and J are TRBV12-5 and TRBJ2-2, with unresolved D. Trimming stripped 6 bases from V and 2 bases from J, with 7 bases between. Per the germline V gene, CDR1 is LGHNT and CDR2 is FRNRAP. CDR3 size: 13 residues. CDR3 coding DNA: TGTGCTAGTGGCCTACGAAACACCGGGGAGCTGTTTTTT. Translating it yields CASGLRNTGELFF.

The rearrangement uses TRBV24-1 and TRBJ2-5; TRBD2 agrees at 13 bases. The CDR3 has 15 residues. V lost 4 bases to trimming and J lost 5 bases; unmatched junction nucleotides: 3. CDR1 and CDR2 from the germline V gene are KGHDR and SFDVKD. Written as DNA, the CDR3 is TGTGCCACCAGTGACCTGACTAGCGGGGGGGAGACCCAGTACTTC. Protein: CATSDLTSGGETQYF.

This clonotype was seen at least ten times. The CDR3: CASRGADGVGEQYF. In nucleotides, the CDR3 is TGTGCCAGCAGAGGGGCCGACGGGGTCGGAGAGCAGTACTTC. The V gene is TRBV6-1, the J gene TRBJ2-7; D possibly matches TRBD1 or TRBD2 (5 bases each). Germline lookup yields CDR1 MNHNS and CDR2 SASEGT. With 6 bases removed from V and 7 bases from J, the gap between germline ends came to 19 bases. The CDR3 length is 14 residues.

The sample holds a few counts of this clonotype. The chain employs TRBV6-2 or TRBV6-3 and TRBJ1-1; unclear D gene. CDR3 length: 14 residues. The V end was cut by 8 bases, the J end by 4 bases, with 17 bases between. Germline-derived CDR1 and CDR2 are MNHEY and SVGEGT. The CDR3 DNA follows: TGTGCCAGCGGCCGCGGCAGTTCGCGCACTGAAGCTTTCTTT. It codes for CASGRGSSRTEAFF.

This clonotype was recorded many times. CDR3 sequence (DNA): TGTGCCAGCAGTCCCGGGACAGGGACCACTGAAGCTTTCTTT. Its translation: CASSPGTGTTEAFF. The chain has TRBV12-3 or TRBV12-4 and TRBJ1-1; 9 nucleotides agree with TRBD1. V lost 5 bases to trimming and J lost 4 bases; unmatched junction nucleotides: 5. The CDR3 runs to 14 residues.

There are a few counts of this clonotype. The chain uses TRBV19 and TRBJ2-2; the D gene is possibly TRBD1 (5 bases). Between the trimmed V and J ends, which lost 6 bases and 3 bases, there was a span of 11 bases. From germline, CDR1 is LNHDA and CDR2 SQIVND (reference sequence). The CDR3 runs 14 residues. The chain's CDR3 is CASRTLRDTGELFF. Written as DNA, the CDR3 is TGTGCCAGTAGAACTCTCAGGGACACCGGGGAGCTGTTTTTT. Full variable domain (remainder filled in from reference TRBV19 and TRBJ2-2): DGGITQSPKYLFRKEGQNVTLSCEQNLNHDAMYWYRQDPGQGLRLIYYSQIVNDFQKGDIAEGYSVSREKKESFPLTVTSAQKNPTAFYLCASRTLRDTGELFFGEGSRLTVL.

This clonotype was seen many times. The chain employs TRBV20-1 and TRBJ2-5, with D perhaps TRBD2 (6 bases). Germline CDR1 is DFQATT and CDR2 is SNEGSKA (reference sequence). V was clipped by 0 bases and J by 4 bases, with 15 bases between them. CDR3 length: 15 residues. The CDR3 nucleotides are TGCAGTGCTAGAGATCATGGAGGGGCGGCAGAGACCCAGTACTTC. This codes for CSARDHGGAAETQYF.

The chain uses TRBV9 and TRBJ2-2, with D perhaps matching TRBD2 (6 bases). Germline CDR1 SGDLS, CDR2 YYNGEE. V lost 0 bases and J 0 bases, leaving 9 bases between the germline ends. The CDR3 length is 16 residues. CDR3 in amino acids: CASSVDSGANTGELFF. CDR3 bases: TGTGCCAGCAGCGTAGATTCGGGGGCGAACACCGGGGAGCTGTTTTTT. The entire variable domain, with the rest obtained from reference TRBV9 and TRBJ2-2, is as follows: DSGVTQTPKHLITATGQRVTLRCSPRSGDLSVYWYQQSLDQGLQFLIQYYNGEERAKGNILERFSAQQFPDLHSELNLSSLELGDSALYFCASSVDSGANTGELFFGEGSRLTVL.

This clonotype was counted a few times. This chain links TRBV7-9 with TRBJ2-3, with 11 bases lining up with TRBD2. This CDR3 region has 15 residues. CDR1 is SEHNR and CDR2 is FQNEAQ in the germline V gene (reference sequence). V lost 4 bases, J lost 6 bases, and 6 bases stayed unmatched. CDR3 region: CASSSFSGGADTQYF. CDR3 bases: TGTGCCAGCAGCTCCTTTAGCGGGGGGGCGGATACGCAGTATTTT.

This clonotype came up a few times. The chain uses TRBV24-1 and TRBJ2-7; 8 nucleotides agree with TRBD1. This CDR3 is built from 17 residues. V lost 4 bases and J lost 3; bases outside the gene matches: 13. The germline V gene has CDR1 KGHDR and CDR2 SFDVKD. As DNA, the CDR3 is TGTGCCACCAGTGACAAATTATCCGGGACAGGCCACTACGAGCAGTACTTC. This gives the protein CATSDKLSGTGHYEQYF.

V and J are TRBV2 and TRBJ2-7; D unclear. Trimming stripped 3 bases from V and 5 bases from J, with 11 bases between. This CDR3 is 13 amino acids long. The V gene's germline CDR1 is SNHLY and CDR2 FYNNEI. Written as DNA, the CDR3 is TGTGCCAGCAGTGAGAATCTCCGGGACGAGCAGTACTTC. This sequence encodes CASSENLRDEQYF. The full variable domain, in which reference TRBV2 and TRBJ2-7 provide the parts outside the CDR3, is EPEVTQTPSHQVTQMGQEVILRCVPISNHLYFYWYRQILGQKVEFLVSFYNNEISEKSEIFDDQFSVERPDGSNFTLKIRSTKLEDSAMYFCASSENLRDEQYFGPGTRLTVT.

A few counts support this clonotype. V is TRBV7-8 and J is TRBJ2-1; D uncertain. From germline, CDR1 is SGHVS and CDR2 FQNEAQ. Trimming took off 1 base at V and 7 bases at J, with 11 bases between the two ends. CDR3 length: 14 residues. CDR3 coding DNA: TGTGCCAGCAGCTTAGAGGCACGGCTTAATGAGCAGTTCTTC. Amino acid sequence: CASSLEARLNEQFF.

This clonotype appeared many times. The chain links TRBV20-1 to TRBJ1-4; TRBD1 agrees at 9 bases. Germline CDR1 is DFQATT and CDR2 is SNEGSKA (reference sequence). J gave up 8 bases and V 0 bases, and 7 bases lay outside the gene matches. This CDR3 is 15 amino acids long. CDR3: CSARDRTGDMEKLFF. The CDR3 bases are TGCAGTGCTAGAGATCGGACAGGGGATATGGAAAAACTGTTTTTT.

This clonotype was counted many times. This rearrangement joins TRBV27 to TRBJ1-4, with D possibly matching TRBD1 (6 bases). The CDR3 has 14 residues. Germline CDR1 reads MNHEY; CDR2 reads SMNVEV (reference sequence). V was clipped by 5 bases and J by 8 bases, with 15 bases between them. CDR3 loop: CASSKNRDGEKLFF. In DNA form, the CDR3 reads TGTGCCAGCAGTAAAAACAGGGATGGAGAAAAACTGTTTTTT.

This clonotype came up many times. The gene calls are TRBV28 and TRBJ2-3; 11 nucleotides agree with TRBD2. CDR1 is MDHEN, CDR2 SYDVKM, per germline. The ends lost 4 bases at V and 1 base at J; junction bases unmatched: 4. The CDR3 consists of 16 residues. The CDR3 DNA follows: TGTGCCAGCAGTTCACTAGCGGGGGACCGCACAGATACGCAGTATTTT. Its translation is CASSSLAGDRTDTQYF. Drawing the rest from reference TRBV28 and TRBJ2-3, the complete variable domain is DVKVTQSSRYLVKRTGEKVFLECVQDMDHENMFWYRQDPGLGLRLIYFSYDVKMKEKGDIPEGYSVSREKKERFSLILESASTNQTSMYLCASSSLAGDRTDTQYFGPGTRLTVL.

This clonotype showed up many times. The V gene is TRBV24-1, the J gene TRBJ2-1; D perhaps matches TRBD1 (7 bases). The CDR3 has 14 residues. From germline, CDR1 is KGHDR and CDR2 SFDVKD. V lost 8 bases and J lost 9, with 19 bases in between. CDR3 protein: CATMDKLAGGEQFF. The CDR3 DNA is TGTGCCACCATGGACAAACTAGCAGGGGGTGAGCAGTTCTTC.

This clonotype was picked up many times. This rearrangement joins TRBV28 to TRBJ1-3; D remains ambiguous. Germline CDR1 reads MDHEN; CDR2 reads SYDVKM. This CDR3 spans 13 amino acids. V dropped 8 bases and J dropped 5 bases, with 13 bases sitting between them. CDR3 DNA sequence: TGTGCCAGCGTGACCCCGGACCGAAACACCATATATTTT. This sequence encodes CASVTPDRNTIYF.

The sample holds many counts of this clonotype. The chain couples TRBV9 to TRBJ2-3, with 9 bases lining up with TRBD1. The germline gives CDR1 SGDLS, CDR2 YYNGEE. This CDR3 region has 14 residues. V lost 2 bases and J lost 5; bases outside the gene matches: 3. The CDR3 loop reads CASSVSTGGDTQYF. CDR3 nucleotide sequence: TGTGCCAGCAGCGTTTCGACAGGGGGAGATACGCAGTATTTT.